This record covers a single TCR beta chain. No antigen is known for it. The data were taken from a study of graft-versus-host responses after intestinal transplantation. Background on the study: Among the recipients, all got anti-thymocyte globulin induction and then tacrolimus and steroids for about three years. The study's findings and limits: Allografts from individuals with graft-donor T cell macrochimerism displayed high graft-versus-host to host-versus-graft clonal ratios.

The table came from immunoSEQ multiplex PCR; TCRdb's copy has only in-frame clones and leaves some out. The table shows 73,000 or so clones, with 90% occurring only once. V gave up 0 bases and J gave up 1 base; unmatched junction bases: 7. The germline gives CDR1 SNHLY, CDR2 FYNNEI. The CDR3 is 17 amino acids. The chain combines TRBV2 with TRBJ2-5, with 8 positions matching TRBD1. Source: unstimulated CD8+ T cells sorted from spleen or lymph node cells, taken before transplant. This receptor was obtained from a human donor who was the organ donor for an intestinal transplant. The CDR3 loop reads CASSEALGTGIQETQYF. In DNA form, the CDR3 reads TGTGCCAGCAGTGAAGCGCTAGGGACAGGTATCCAAGAGACCCAGTACTTC.